This is a list of T cell receptor beta chains from one sample in a study of OX40 agonist ivuxolimab in advanced cancers. The table came from immunoSEQ multiplex PCR; TCRdb's copy has only in-frame clones and leaves some out. The data show roughly 55,000 clones, with approximately 80% seen just once and roughly 4% held by the top ten. The specimen comprised CD4+ or CD8+ T cells sorted from blood, sampled in a trial of the OX40 agonist ivuxolimab. The receptors derive from an adult with an advanced solid tumor such as melanoma, head and neck, liver or kidney cancer. Both conserved end residues are part of each CDR3. The D gene is left open where the match is weak. Clone size is shown for a subset of rows, as once, few, many or a class of expanded clone.

CDR3nt | CDR3aa | v_gene | abundance | j_gene | d_gene
TGTGCCAGCAGCTTGGGGACAAGTATATCACCCCTCCACTTT | CASSLGTSISPLHF | TRBV5-6 | . | TRBJ1-6 | .
TGTGCCAGCAGCAAAGCGCTCCGGGACAGGACGTTCGCGAACACCGGGGAGCTGTTTTTT | CASSKALRDRTFANTGELFF | TRBV21-1 | once | TRBJ2-2 | .
TGTGCCAGCAGCCCGACTAGAGCCAATGAGCAGTTCTTC | CASSPTRANEQFF | TRBV11-2 | . | TRBJ2-1 | .
TGCGCCAGCAGCGGCGGACAGTTCATGAACACTGAAGCTTTCTTT | CASSGGQFMNTEAFF | TRBV5-1 | . | TRBJ1-1 | .
TGCGCCAGCAGCCAAGCACTAGCGGACTACAATGAGCAGTTCTTC | CASSQALADYNEQFF | TRBV4-3 | few | TRBJ2-1 | TRBD2
TGTGCCAGCAGCTTAGCGGGGGCAGACCACAAGGCCCAGCATTTT | CASSLAGADHKAQHF | TRBV7-9 | few | TRBJ1-5 | .
TGCGCCAGCAGCTTGGCTCCAGGGACGAACACTGAAGCTTTCTTT | CASSLAPGTNTEAFF | TRBV5-1 | . | TRBJ1-1 | .
TGCAGCGTTGCGGCAAGCAGGGGTGAGACCCAGTACTTC | CSVAASRGETQYF | TRBV29-1 | few | TRBJ2-5 | .
TGTGCCAGCAGTCCGGACAGGGGCCTAGGGCAGTACTTC | CASSPDRGLGQYF | TRBV9 | . | TRBJ2-5 | TRBD1
TGTGCCAGCAGTCCTGGACAGACCCACTATGGCTACACCTTC | CASSPGQTHYGYTF | TRBV27 | . | TRBJ1-2 | .
TGTGCCAGTAGTGGGTCCCTAGGGACTGAAGCTTTCTTT | CASSGSLGTEAFF | TRBV19 | . | TRBJ1-1 | .
TGTGCCAGCAGCTTCACTCGGCAAGACCAAGATGGCTACACCTTC | CASSFTRQDQDGYTF | TRBV7-2 | . | TRBJ1-2 | .
TGTGCCAGCATTAACGGTCGGGACACTGAAGCTTTCTTT | CASINGRDTEAFF | TRBV6-5 | . | TRBJ1-1 | .
TGCAGCGTTGAAGATCAACGGGGTTACGGCTACACCTTC | CSVEDQRGYGYTF | TRBV29-1 | . | TRBJ1-2 | .
TGTGCCAGCAGTGAAAATCAGGGACAGGGCTACGAGCAGTACTTC | CASSENQGQGYEQYF | TRBV6-1 | . | TRBJ2-7 | TRBD1
TGTGCCAGCAGCTTAGGATTCACTATCCTGCAACAGTTCTTC | CASSLGFTILQQFF | TRBV7-2 | . | TRBJ2-1 | .
TGCGCCAGCAGCGAGGAATGGAGCTCCTACAATGAGCAGTTCTTC | CASSEEWSSYNEQFF | TRBV5-1 | . | TRBJ2-1 | .
TGTGCCAGCAGCCTCTTAGCGGGCGGGACAGATACGCAGTATTTT | CASSLLAGGTDTQYF | TRBV5-5 | . | TRBJ2-3 | TRBD2
TGTGCCAGTAGTAACCGGGGGAATCAGCCCCAGCATTTT | CASSNRGNQPQHF | TRBV19 | once | TRBJ1-5 | .
TGTGCCAGCAGTTCAACAGGAGAGCAGTTCTTC | CASSSTGEQFF | TRBV6-6 | . | TRBJ2-1 | .
TGTGCCAGCAGTCCCCGGACAGGGAACGGGCCCCAGCATTTT | CASSPRTGNGPQHF | TRBV2 | . | TRBJ1-5 | TRBD1
TGTGCCAGCAGCCAAGATCGTCGGGGGGAGCAGTTCTTC | CASSQDRRGEQFF | TRBV14 | . | TRBJ2-1 | .
TGTGCCAGCAGCTTTTTGTCCGGACAGGGGCATAATGAAAAACTGTTTTTT | CASSFLSGQGHNEKLFF | TRBV5-6 | . | TRBJ1-4 | TRBD1
TGTGCCAGCAGCTTGGGTGGTTCCCACGAGCAGTACTTC | CASSLGGSHEQYF | TRBV5-5 | . | TRBJ2-7 | .
TGTGCCAGCAGTTACTCGAGGACAGGCCATAATTCACCCCTCCACTTT | CASSYSRTGHNSPLHF | TRBV6-5 | . | TRBJ1-6 | TRBD1
TGTGCCAGTATCAGGGACAGGCTGAGCTCTGGAAACACCATATATTTT | CASIRDRLSSGNTIYF | TRBV19 | . | TRBJ1-3 | TRBD1